The 29 T cell receptor beta chains presented below share a single source sample, sequenced in a study of blood T cell repertoires in COVID-19. Assay: immunoSEQ multiplex PCR; the TCRdb copy retains only in-frame clones and omits some. The sample includes 55,000 to 85,000 clones, around 86% of them seen just once. Sequences were obtained from peripheral blood. These receptors were taken from a human donor in a cohort sampled during active COVID-19.

The rearrangement links TRBV10-3 to TRBJ2-3, with a weak D call TRBD1 (5 bases). Looked up from germline, CDR1 is ENHRY and CDR2 is SYGVKD. V lost 0 bases, J lost 1 base, and 11 bases lay in between. The CDR3 runs 16 residues. CDR3 protein: CAISESKGRGTDTQYF. CDR3 nucleotide sequence: TGTGCCATCAGTGAGTCGAAGGGCAGGGGCACAGATACGCAGTATTTT.

V is TRBV4-1 and J is TRBJ2-2; no clear D. Trimming removed 0 bases from V and 4 bases from J, with 15 bases in between. This CDR3 is 17 amino acids long. Germline V gene lookup returns CDR1 MGHRA and CDR2 YSYEKL. CDR3 sequence (DNA): TGCGCCAGCAGCCAAGATATTCGCGGAGCTTCCACCGGGGAGCTGTTTTTT. Amino acids: CASSQDIRGASTGELFF.

This clone was counted once. The rearrangement uses TRBV19 and TRBJ1-2; possible D gene TRBD1, 5 bases. Trimming cost V 4 bases and J 4 bases, with 13 bases left between them. CDR3 length equals 14 residues. CDR1 and CDR2 (germline): LNHDA, SQIVND (reference sequence). The CDR3 here is CASSRGGESYGYTF. The CDR3 DNA is TGTGCCAGTAGTAGGGGAGGGGAGAGCTATGGCTACACCTTC.

V is TRBV5-6 and J is TRBJ2-1; 9 nucleotides agree with TRBD1. The CDR3 length is 16 residues. Trimming at V came to 5 bases and at J to 1 base, leaving 7 bases not matched to a gene. CDR1 and CDR2 (germline): SGHDT, YYEEEE. Here the CDR3 reads CASSFSGTGSYNEQFF. CDR3 DNA: TGTGCCAGCAGTTTCTCCGGGACAGGGTCCTACAATGAGCAGTTCTTC.

CDR3 region: CASSLGTQVGTDTQYF. CDR3 coding DNA: TGTGCCAGCAGCTTAGGGACACAGGTGGGCACAGATACGCAGTATTTT. This chain links TRBV7-9 with TRBJ2-3; D is perhaps TRBD1 (5 bases). Trimming cost V 1 base and J 1 base, with 12 bases left between them. Germline assignment: CDR1 SEHNR and CDR2 FQNEAQ (reference sequence). This CDR3 spans 16 amino acids.

The chain combines TRBV29-1 with TRBJ2-1; D may be TRBD1 (6 bases). The CDR3 is 15 residues long. Between the trimmed V and J ends, which lost 4 bases and 0 bases, there was a span of 13 bases. The germline CDR1 and CDR2 sequences are SQVTM and ANQGSEA. The CDR3, as DNA: TGCAGCGTTGGTCGGTGGGGGCTCTCCTACAATGAGCAGTTCTTC. Protein sequence: CSVGRWGLSYNEQFF.

CDR3 in amino acids: CASSSLGTGGGTDTQYF. In DNA form, the CDR3 reads TGTGCCAGCAGCAGCTTGGGTACCGGGGGTGGAACAGATACGCAGTATTTT. V is TRBV5-4 and J is TRBJ2-3; D is possibly TRBD2 (6 bases). CDR3 length: 17 residues. Trimming stripped 4 bases from V and 3 bases from J, with 21 bases between. The germline V gene has CDR1 SGHNT and CDR2 YYREEE (reference sequence).

The chain has TRBV18 and TRBJ2-3, with no clear D. V was pared by 6 bases and J by 0 bases, with 4 bases between. The CDR3 sequence is 12 residues long. Germline-derived CDR1 and CDR2 are KGHSH and LQKENI. Here the CDR3 DNA reads TGTGCCAGCTCTCCTAGCACAGATACGCAGTATTTT. It specifies CASSPSTDTQYF.

The V and J genes are TRBV5-4 and TRBJ2-1; 10 bases fit TRBD1. V shed 5 bases and J 3 bases; nucleotides not matched to a gene: 5. Germline V gene data show CDR1 as SGHNT and CDR2 as YYREEE (reference sequence). The CDR3 loop spans 15 amino acids. The CDR3 region has the DNA TGTGCCAGCAGTACCGGGACAGGGGACTACAATGAGCAGTTCTTC. It yields the protein CASSTGTGDYNEQFF.

This clone was recorded a few times. The chain links TRBV4-1 to TRBJ2-1; 9 bases line up with TRBD1. V dropped 4 bases and J dropped 3; count of bases not matched to a gene: 10. Looked up from germline, CDR1 is MGHRA and CDR2 is YSYEKL. This CDR3 comprises 17 residues. The CDR3 bases are TGCGCCAGCAGCCGCATATGGACAGGGGTAAACTACAATGAGCAGTTCTTC. Encoded protein: CASSRIWTGVNYNEQFF.

The V call is TRBV30, the J call TRBJ2-1, with TRBD2 matching 14 bases. The length of the CDR3 is 14 residues. V trimming: 3 bases; J trimming: 6 bases; junction bases outside the gene matches: 1. Germline CDR1 and CDR2: GTSNPN and SVGIG (reference sequence). The CDR3 DNA reads as TGTGCCTGGAGGGGACTAGCGGGGGTCAATGAGCAGTTCTTC. Translation: CAWRGLAGVNEQFF.

The chain links TRBV7-9 to TRBJ2-2; possible D gene TRBD2, 6 bases. The V gene's germline CDR1 is SEHNR and CDR2 FQNEAQ (reference sequence). The V and J ends lost 5 bases and 7 bases respectively, with 14 bases between them. The CDR3 length is 14 residues. CDR3 amino acids: CASSPQGLFGELFF. CDR3 in DNA: TGTGCCAGCAGCCCCCAGGGACTTTTCGGGGAGCTGTTTTTT.

This chain joins TRBV11-2 and TRBJ1-3, with a possible D match to TRBD1 (6 bases). CDR3 size: 13 residues. V gave up 5 bases and J gave up 5 bases, with 10 bases separating them. CDR1 is SGHAT, CDR2 FQNNGV, per germline. CDR3 coding DNA: TGTGCCAGCAGCACAGGGTTTCGAAACACCATATATTTT. As protein: CASSTGFRNTIYF.

The chain couples TRBV2 to TRBJ1-4, with unresolved D. V was pared by 0 bases and J by 8 bases, with 13 bases between. CDR1 and CDR2 (germline): SNHLY, FYNNEI. There are 15 residues in the CDR3. The CDR3 nucleotides are TGTGCCAGCAGTGAAGCCTCATCGAGAGGGGAAAAACTGTTTTTT. Translated, it gives CASSEASSRGEKLFF.

The V and J genes are TRBV6-5 and TRBJ1-2; TRBD1 matches at 7 bases. V lost 10 bases, J lost 2 bases, and 4 bases stayed unmatched. Germline V gene data show CDR1 as MNHEY and CDR2 as SVGAGI. The CDR3 covers 12 residues. CDR3 in amino acids: CANSRGNYGYTF. Written as DNA, the CDR3 is TGTGCCAACAGCAGGGGGAACTATGGCTACACCTTC.

The chain employs TRBV5-4 and TRBJ2-3, with 9 bases aligning to TRBD2. The CDR3 runs to 16 residues. The germline gives CDR1 SGHNT, CDR2 YYREEE (reference sequence). Trimming cost V 1 base and J 6 bases; bases outside gene matches: 9. Written as DNA, the CDR3 is TGTGCCAGCAGCTTGCTGACTAGCGGCATGATGGATACGCAGTATTTT. This encodes CASSLLTSGMMDTQYF.

The chain combines TRBV9 with TRBJ2-1; possible D gene TRBD1, 5 bases. Between the trimmed V and J ends, which lost 0 bases and 7 bases, there was a span of 17 bases. The germline V gene has CDR1 SGDLS and CDR2 YYNGEE. CDR3 length: 16 residues. The CDR3 here is CASSVVGGRAGNEQFF. CDR3 DNA sequence: TGTGCCAGCAGCGTAGTAGGCGGCAGGGCCGGTAATGAGCAGTTCTTC.

This clone was seen only a few times. The gene calls are TRBV4-1 and TRBJ2-7; TRBD2 is a possible D gene (6 bases). This CDR3 contains 15 residues. Trimming removed 4 bases at V and 5 bases at J, with 18 bases between. Germline V lookup: CDR1 MGHRA, CDR2 YSYEKL. The CDR3: CASSLGGLSANEQYF. In DNA form, the CDR3 reads TGCGCCAGCAGCCTAGGAGGACTATCGGCCAACGAGCAGTACTTC.

This chain links TRBV25-1 with TRBJ1-1; D is ambiguous. Trimming removed 4 bases at V and 1 base at J, with 7 bases between. This CDR3 is 13 amino acids long. Germline V gene lookup returns CDR1 MGHDK and CDR2 SYGVNS. The DNA for the CDR3 is TGTGCCAGCAGTGCGACTGAGAACACTGAAGCTTTCTTT. This encodes CASSATENTEAFF.

The rearrangement uses TRBV6-5 and TRBJ1-1; TRBD1 might be the D (5 bases). The V and J ends lost 6 bases and 0 bases respectively, with 14 bases between them. CDR1 MNHEY and CDR2 SVGAGI come from the germline V gene. This CDR3 has 15 amino acids. CDR3 nucleotide sequence: TGTGCCAGCAGATCAAGCGGGGGATTGAACACTGAAGCTTTCTTT. Translated: CASRSSGGLNTEAFF.

The chain employs TRBV4-3 and TRBJ2-1; the match to TRBD1 covers 8 bases. V shed 3 bases and J 9 bases; nucleotides not matched to a gene: 10. This CDR3 region has 15 residues. The germline V gene encodes CDR1 LGHNA and CDR2 YSLEER. Here the CDR3 reads CASSQRTGTVIEQFF. CDR3 in DNA: TGCGCCAGCAGCCAGCGGACAGGGACTGTTATTGAGCAGTTCTTC.

The chain recombines TRBV7-2 with TRBJ2-3, with a tentative D call TRBD2 (5 bases). Per the germline V gene, CDR1 is SGHTA and CDR2 is FQGNSA. The CDR3 consists of 14 residues. With 1 base removed from V and 7 bases from J, the gap between germline ends came to 12 bases. CDR3 amino acids: CASSLGLAPNTQYF. For the CDR3, the DNA is TGTGCCAGCAGCTTAGGTCTAGCTCCTAATACGCAGTATTTT.

The chain's CDR3 is CASSPNNEQFF. The CDR3 DNA reads TGTGCCAGCTCCCCCAACAATGAGCAGTTCTTC. This sequence joins TRBV18 and TRBJ2-1, with D unresolved. The CDR3 spans 11 residues. Germline V CDR1 and CDR2: KGHSH, LQKENI. Trimming stripped 6 bases from V and 5 bases from J, with 5 bases between.

The V call is TRBV3-1 (or the pseudogene TRBV3-2), the J call TRBJ1-4; D ambiguous. CDR1 and CDR2 (germline): LGHDT, YNNKEL (reference sequence). The length of the CDR3 is 13 residues. V was clipped by 4 bases and J by 5 bases, with 8 bases between them. The CDR3 here is CASSRGYNEKLFF. For the CDR3, the DNA is TGTGCCAGCAGCCGCGGGTACAATGAAAAACTGTTTTTT.

The rearrangement joins TRBV6-5 to TRBJ2-7, with D maybe TRBD1 (7 bases). Germline V gene sequence: CDR1 MNHEY, CDR2 SVGAGI. V was pared by 6 bases and J by 3 bases, with 12 bases between. The CDR3 runs to 13 residues. In DNA form, the CDR3 reads TGTGCCAGCAGCCGCAGGGGGGACTACGAGCAGTACTTC. Amino acids: CASSRRGDYEQYF.

V and J are TRBV24-1 and TRBJ1-1; maybe TRBD1 (5 bases). This CDR3 region has 12 residues. The germline V gene has CDR1 KGHDR and CDR2 SFDVKD. V lost 4 bases and J lost 10, with 12 bases in between. The CDR3 here is CATSDPGGIAFF. CDR3 coding DNA: TGTGCCACCAGTGACCCCGGGGGTATAGCTTTCTTT.

Concerning this clone itself: The conserved phenylalanine or tryptophan is not found at the CDR3 terminus, so this likely reflects a read error. The limits of the CDR3 on the DNA are not certain, so only TCRdb's listed CDR3 is given. This chain links TRBV6-6 with TRBJ2-7; the table names TRBD2, a call not compared with the DNA. The CDR3 is made up of 10 amino acids, end residues included. Germline V gene sequence: CDR1 MNHNY, CDR2 SVGAGI (reference sequence). CDR3 in amino acids: CASSSSGGEL.

The J gene is TRBJ2-7, the V gene TRBV12-3 or TRBV12-4; 7 nucleotides align to TRBD2. V trimming: 6 bases; J trimming: 11 bases; junction bases outside the gene matches: 10. The CDR3 runs 12 residues. CDR3 bases: TGTGCCAGCAGCTCGGAGGGAGGGGCGGAGTACTTC. Translated: CASSSEGGAEYF.

Only one count was recorded for this clone. The CDR3 nucleotides are TGTGCCAGCAGTTCCCTAGCGGGGGGGCTTAATACGCAGTATTTT. Translating it yields CASSSLAGGLNTQYF. The V and J genes are TRBV6-5 and TRBJ2-3; 12 bases match TRBD2. Unmatched junction bases numbered 6, after V lost 4 bases and J lost 7 bases. CDR3 length equals 15 residues. Per germline, CDR1 MNHEY and CDR2 SVGAGI.